This T cell receptor beta chain emerged from a study of T-cell reconstitution after alpha-beta-depleted transplantation in children. Construction of the TCRbeta library involved unique molecular identifiers. TCRdb ran MiXCR on the PCR reads and lists one entry per CDR3 protein. The table records 400,000 to 550,000 distinct CDR3 sequences, about 10% of them present only once. The V end was cut by 4 bases, the J end by 10 bases, with 12 bases between. The CDR3 covers 12 residues. CDR1 is SGHRS, CDR2 YFSETQ, per germline. The TCR sequence derives from a child aged 2-15 years with inherited bone marrow failure, due to receive a stem cell transplant. This specimen was PBMCs, taken before TCRalphabeta/CD19-depleted stem cell transplant. V and J are TRBV5-1 and TRBJ2-1; no reliable D call. CDR3 bases: TGCGCCAGCAGCCCGCCATTGGGGGAGCAGTTCTTC. Translation gives CASSPPLGEQFF.